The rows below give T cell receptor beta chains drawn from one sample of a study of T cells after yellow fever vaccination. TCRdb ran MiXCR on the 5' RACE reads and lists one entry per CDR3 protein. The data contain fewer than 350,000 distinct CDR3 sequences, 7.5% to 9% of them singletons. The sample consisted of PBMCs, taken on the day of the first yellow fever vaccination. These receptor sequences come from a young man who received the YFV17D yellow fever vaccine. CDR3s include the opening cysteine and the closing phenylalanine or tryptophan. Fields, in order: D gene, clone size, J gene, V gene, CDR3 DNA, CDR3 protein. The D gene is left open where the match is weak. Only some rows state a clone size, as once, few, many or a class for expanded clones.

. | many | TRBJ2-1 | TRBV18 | TGTGCCAGCTCACCAAAGGGTGACCGGAATGAGCAGTTCTTC | CASSPKGDRNEQFF
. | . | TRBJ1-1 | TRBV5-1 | TGCGCCAGCAGGAGCGTCGGGGGTGGGACTGAAGCTTTCTTT | CASRSVGGGTEAFF
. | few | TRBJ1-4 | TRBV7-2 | TGTGCCAGCAGCTTCGGGGGCAGTGAAAAACTGTTTTTT | CASSFGGSEKLFF
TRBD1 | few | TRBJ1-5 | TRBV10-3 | TGTGCCATCAGTGTAGGGACAGGGGGCCAAGAGCCCCAGCATTTT | CAISVGTGGQEPQHF
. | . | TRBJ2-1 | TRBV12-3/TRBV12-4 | TGTGCCAGCAGTTTTTCAGCTAGCGCCGACAATGAGCAGTTCTTC | CASSFSASADNEQFF
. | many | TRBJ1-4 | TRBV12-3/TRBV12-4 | TGTGCCAGCAGTGGACACAGAAATGAAAAACTGTTTTTT | CASSGHRNEKLFF
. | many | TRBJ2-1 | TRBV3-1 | TGTGCCAGCAGACAGGACTCCCACTCCTACAATGAGCAGTTCTTC | CASRQDSHSYNEQFF
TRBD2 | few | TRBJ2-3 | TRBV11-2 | TGTGCCAGCAGCTTCCGCCCGGGACTAGCGGGGGGGCAAACAGATACGCAGTATTTT | CASSFRPGLAGGQTDTQYF
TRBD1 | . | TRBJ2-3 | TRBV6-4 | TGTGCCAGCAGTGAACAGGGGGGAGATACGCAGTATTTT | CASSEQGGDTQYF
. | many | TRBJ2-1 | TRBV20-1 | TGCAGTGCCACTTCAACCTACAATGAGCAGTTCTTC | CSATSTYNEQFF
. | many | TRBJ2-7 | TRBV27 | TGTGCCAGCAGTTTTGGGGCAGACACCTACGAGCAGTACTTC | CASSFGADTYEQYF
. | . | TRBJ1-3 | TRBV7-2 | TGTGCCAGCAGCTTATTCCCAGCAAACACCATATATTTT | CASSLFPANTIYF
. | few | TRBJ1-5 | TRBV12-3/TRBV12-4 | TGTGCCAGCAGTTTATTCCGGGGCGATCAGCCCCAGCATTTT | CASSLFRGDQPQHF
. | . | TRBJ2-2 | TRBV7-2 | TGTGCCAGCAGCTTAGTCCCAGGAGCGAACACCGGGGAGCTGTTTTTT | CASSLVPGANTGELFF
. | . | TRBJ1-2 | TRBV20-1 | TGCAGTGCTCCACGATTAGGGACTTATGGCTACACCTTC | CSAPRLGTYGYTF
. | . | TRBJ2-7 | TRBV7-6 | TGTGCCAGCAGCTTAGACCCCCGGAGTGCAAGGGACTTC | CASSLDPRSARDF
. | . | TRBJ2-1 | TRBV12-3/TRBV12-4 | TGTGCCAGCAGTTTCCTTCTGGGGGGCCTATCCTACAATGAGCAGTTCTTC | CASSFLLGGLSYNEQFF
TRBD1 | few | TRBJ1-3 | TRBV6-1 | TGTGCCAGCAGTCGGGCGGGACAGTCGGAAGTATATTTT | CASSRAGQSEVYF
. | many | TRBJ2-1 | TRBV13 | TGTGCCAGCAGCTTAGCTTCTACTTCCCAGTTCTTC | CASSLASTSQFF
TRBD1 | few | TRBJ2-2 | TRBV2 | TGTGCCAGCAGTTTCGACAGGGATGGACGGTCCGGGGAGCTGTTTTTT | CASSFDRDGRSGELFF
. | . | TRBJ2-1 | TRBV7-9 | TGTGCCAGCAGCTTAGCTCCGACACCGGTTGCCAATGAGCAGTTCTTC | CASSLAPTPVANEQFF
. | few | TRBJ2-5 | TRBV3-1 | TGTGCCAGCAGCCAAGCTAGTATGGTGACCCAGTACTTC | CASSQASMVTQYF
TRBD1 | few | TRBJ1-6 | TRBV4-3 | TGCGCCAGCAGTGGCGGTTTGGGACAGGGGAATTCACCCCTCCACTTT | CASSGGLGQGNSPLHF
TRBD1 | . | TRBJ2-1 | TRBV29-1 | TGCAGCGTCGAAGGACAGGGTAGTGAGCAGTTCTTC | CSVEGQGSEQFF
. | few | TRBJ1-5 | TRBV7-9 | TGTGCCAGCAGCGTACCCGGCAACAATCAGCCCCAGCATTTT | CASSVPGNNQPQHF
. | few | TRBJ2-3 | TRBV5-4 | TGTGCCAGCAGCCCCGCCACAGACCTAAGAAGCACAGATACGCAGTATTTT | CASSPATDLRSTDTQYF
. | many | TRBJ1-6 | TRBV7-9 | TGTGCCAGCAGCTTAGGGTCCGGAGGCCCCGGTTCACCCCTCCACTTT | CASSLGSGGPGSPLHF
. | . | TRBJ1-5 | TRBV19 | TGTGCCAGTAGTCCAAGGAGGGTTTGGGGCAATCAGCCCCAGCATTTT | CASSPRRVWGNQPQHF
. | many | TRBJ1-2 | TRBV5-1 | TGCGCCAGCAGCTTGGAGGTTCGGCAGAAGAACTATGGCTACACCTTC | CASSLEVRQKNYGYTF
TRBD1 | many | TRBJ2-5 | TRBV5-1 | TGCGCCAGCAGCTTGGCCGGGACAGAAGAGACCCAGTACTTC | CASSLAGTEETQYF
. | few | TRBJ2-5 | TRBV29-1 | TGCAGCGTCGACGTTGACTGGCGGAGGGAGACCCAGTACTTC | CSVDVDWRRETQYF
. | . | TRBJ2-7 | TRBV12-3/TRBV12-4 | TGTGCCAGCAGTTTATCGGATGGGGACTACGAGCAGTACTTC | CASSLSDGDYEQYF
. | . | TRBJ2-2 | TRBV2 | TGTGCCAGCAGTGAGCCTAACACCGGGGCGCTGTTTTTT | CASSEPNTGALFF
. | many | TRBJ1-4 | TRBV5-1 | TGCGCCAGCAGCTTAGTCCCGGGACTCAGTAATGAAAAACTGTTTTTT | CASSLVPGLSNEKLFF
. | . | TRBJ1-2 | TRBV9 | TGTGCCAGCAGCGCCGTGGCGGGCGGCTACACCTTC | CASSAVAGGYTF
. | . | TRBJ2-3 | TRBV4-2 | TGTGCCAGCAGCCAAGAAGGGGGTACTCCTAGCGGTACGCAGTATTTT | CASSQEGGTPSGTQYF
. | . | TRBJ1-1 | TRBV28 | TGTGCCAGCATGACCCCTAGCACTGAAGCTTTCTTT | CASMTPSTEAFF
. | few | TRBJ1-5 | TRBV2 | TGTGCCTGGGCCAGAGGGAGCAATCAGCCCCAGCATTTT | CAWARGSNQPQHF
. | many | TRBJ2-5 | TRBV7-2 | TGTGCCACCTCCAGGGCGGAGACCCAGTACTTC | CATSRAETQYF
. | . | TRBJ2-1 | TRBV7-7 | TGTGCCAGCAGCCCCCTCCGCATCTCCTACAATGAGCAGTTCTTC | CASSPLRISYNEQFF
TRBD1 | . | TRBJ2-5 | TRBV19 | TGTGCCAGTAGTATAGCGCACAGGGGCCCAATCCAAGAGACCCAGTACTTC | CASSIAHRGPIQETQYF
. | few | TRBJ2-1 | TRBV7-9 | TGTGCCAGCAGGGGGGACGTCTCCTACAATGAGCAGTTCTTC | CASRGDVSYNEQFF
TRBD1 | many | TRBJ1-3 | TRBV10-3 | TGTGCCATCAGTGACCCTGACAGGGGGCGCCCTGGAAACACCATATATTTT | CAISDPDRGRPGNTIYF
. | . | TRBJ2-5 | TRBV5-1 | TGCGCCAGCAGCCCGGACCCGTCTACGGAGACCCAGTACTTC | CASSPDPSTETQYF
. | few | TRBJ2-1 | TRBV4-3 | TGCGCCAGCAGTCTAGATTCGACAAGCTCCTACAATGAGCAGTTCTTC | CASSLDSTSSYNEQFF
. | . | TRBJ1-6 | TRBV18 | TGTGCCAGCTCAACCGAGAGTTCACCCCTCCACTTT | CASSTESSPLHF
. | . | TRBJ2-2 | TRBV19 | TGTGCCAGTAGGCCGGACCGCACCGGGGAGCTGTTTTTT | CASRPDRTGELFF